A single sample is the source of the 7 T cell receptor beta chains below, sequenced in a study of T cell repertoires in cytomegalovirus infection. No antigen has been assigned to these receptors. TCRdb passed the reads through MiXCR, listing each CDR3 protein once. The table has just under 500,000 distinct CDR3 sequences, 30% to 40% seen once. The sample was cultured PBMCs, taken from culture after CMV antigen stimulation. All receptors derive from a human donor in good health (CMV status not recorded). Some clones in this sample may be carry-over from other donors' samples.

This clonotype was counted ten times or more. The chain carries TRBV7-2 and TRBJ1-1; tentative D call: TRBD1 (5 bases). The CDR3 is 13 amino acids. The germline gives CDR1 SGHTA, CDR2 FQGNSA. The V gene lost 6 bases and the J gene lost 2 bases, with 10 bases spanning the gap. For the CDR3, the DNA is TGTGCCAGCAGACCCGACAGTAACACTGAAGCTTTCTTT. Residues: CASRPDSNTEAFF.

The rearrangement links TRBV27 to TRBJ2-2; D gene unclear. CDR1 and CDR2 (germline): MNHEY, SMNVEV (reference sequence). V lost 5 bases to trimming and J lost 0 bases, with 10 bases between them. This CDR3 contains 15 residues. The CDR3 coding sequence is TGTGCCAGCAGTCGCGATAACCCGAACACCGGGGAGCTGTTTTTT. Translated, it gives CASSRDNPNTGELFF.

J is TRBJ2-7 and V is TRBV7-2; D is possibly TRBD2 (6 bases). Germline CDR1 reads SGHTA; CDR2 reads FQGNSA. This CDR3 is built from 16 residues. V was shortened by 3 bases and J by 7 bases, with 22 bases between the two germline ends. The CDR3: CASSFGWGVGSGEQYF. CDR3 DNA: TGTGCCAGCAGCTTCGGGTGGGGGGTAGGATCTGGGGAGCAGTACTTC.

This clonotype was detected once. J is TRBJ2-7 and V is TRBV12-3 or TRBV12-4; 11 bases fit TRBD2. The CDR3 sequence is 16 residues long. V gave up 4 bases and J gave up 2 bases; unmatched junction bases: 7. This chain's CDR3 is CASSSHGTSGTYEQYF. CDR3 nucleotide sequence: TGTGCCAGCAGTTCCCACGGGACTAGCGGAACCTACGAGCAGTACTTC.

Remarks on this clonotype: At one end the junction does not follow the germline gene, possibly because of a read error. This sequence joins TRBV28 and TRBJ1-5; the D is unclear. The germline V gene has CDR1 MDHEN and CDR2 SYDVKM. The CDR3 length is 16 residues. CDR3 in DNA: TGTGCCAGCAGTGCAAACCGGAGCAGGAAGAATCAGCCCCAGCAATTT. Translation gives CASSANRSRKNQPQQF.

The chain is built from TRBV19 and TRBJ2-3; 11 bases are a match to TRBD2. Germline V gene lookup returns CDR1 LNHDA and CDR2 SQIVND (reference sequence). After removal of 3 bases from V and 6 bases from J, the junction contained 8 bases not matched to a gene. The CDR3 extends over 16 amino acids. The CDR3 sequence is CASSIRTSGRLDTQYF. The CDR3 coding sequence is TGTGCCAGTAGTATCCGAACTAGCGGGAGATTGGATACGCAGTATTTT.

This clonotype came up a few times. The chain carries TRBV20-1 and TRBJ2-1; 8 bases fit TRBD2. In germline, CDR1 is DFQATT, CDR2 SNEGSKA (reference sequence). This CDR3 has 15 residues. Trimming removed 5 bases from V and 8 bases from J; junction bases left unmatched: 14. This chain's CDR3 is CSAAGGAGAEDEQFF. CDR3 in DNA: TGCAGTGCTGCCGGTGGAGCGGGAGCTGAAGATGAGCAGTTCTTC.